This T cell receptor (beta chain) is from a study of T cells in localized non-small cell lung cancer. Study-level findings and limits: Longer overall survival was linked to higher blood T cell density. Adjacent lung held a median about 57 of the top 100 tumor clones. Uninvolved nearby lung showed the greatest T cell clonality, exceeding that found in tumor.

Note on this clone: Its antigen remains unknown.

TCRdb's table, derived via immunoSEQ multiplex PCR, lists solely in-frame clones and lacks some. The repertoire includes roughly 26,000 clones, approximately 91% of them detected once, and around 15% sits in the top ten. The CDR3 is 15 residues long. V trimming: 4 bases; J trimming: 6 bases; junction bases outside the gene matches: 6. Germline CDR1 and CDR2: SGHRS and YFSETQ. The chain joins TRBV5-1 to TRBJ2-1, with TRBD2 matching over 11 bases. The sequences come from peripheral blood, collected before any cancer treatment. This sequence originates from an older female donor with stage II squamous cell lung carcinoma. DNA for the CDR3: TGCGCCAGCAGCGCGGGACTAGCGGAGTCCAATGAGCAGTTCTTC. Translation gives CASSAGLAESNEQFF.